This TCR beta chain was recorded in a study of PD-1 blockade in classical Hodgkin lymphoma (TCRdb year 2020). Study-wide context: Nivolumab dosing was 3 mg/kg intravenously every 2 weeks, continuing until either disease progression or unacceptable toxicity. A peripheral blood immune signature of response to PD-1 blockade in classical Hodgkin lymphoma was defined using TCR beta sequencing and CyTOF. What the study reported, not specific to this receptor: Trial patients achieving complete response had baseline diversity similar to newly diagnosed patients, whereas partial responders and progressors had significantly lower diversity. The study was restricted to a single clinical trial cohort, and the causes of repertoire differences, possibly disease activity or prior therapy, were left undefined. A significant rise by C4D1 was seen in CD4+ but not CD8+ TCR diversity (p=0.0027 vs p=0.16), with the rise being most apparent in complete responders (p=0.02). Baseline TCR diversity was reported as lower in newly diagnosed patients than in healthy donors, and lower still in relapsed/refractory patients. Patients starting nivolumab less than 1 year after ASCT had lower diversity and were excluded from later analyses to avoid confounding by immune reconstitution.

The Qiagen DNeasy kit was used to extract genomic DNA from unsorted PBMCs and from the negatively selected CD4+ and CD8+ fractions. Amplification of TCR beta CDR3 regions was done by immunoSEQ multiplex PCR with primers that anneal to V and J segments. A synthetic immune receptor repertoire was used to minimize amplification bias, and any residual bias was removed computationally once sequencing was done. As for how the authors treated the data: Repertoire diversity was quantified as the Shannon entropy index using custom Python scripts. Unsorted, CD4+ and CD8+ repertoires were analyzed separately, except in combined analyses where CD4+ and CD8+ sequences were merged in silico. A clone was considered expanded if an increase in frequency of at least 2-fold after treatment relative to C1D1 was found, and a pseudocount of 0.5 was applied to clones undetected at baseline. Singleton clones were defined as clones with 0 or 1 copy at C1D1, and non-singleton clones were defined as clones with 2 or more copies. Clones expanded in unsorted samples were annotated as CD4+, CD8+ or unknown by matching protein sequences in sorted samples from the same patient. Diversity changes from C1D1 to C4D1 were tested in paired samples using Wilcoxon tests. As stored in TCRdb, this immuneACCESS dataset retains in-frame rearrangements with V and J assigned. A fraction of the clones does not appear; measured against another copy, unresolved V genes explain less than half of the discrepancy, and the remainder lacks a known reason. Clonal size and the V and J genes are those of that table, whereas D and trimming came from the DNA. The sample table contains approximately 96,000 clones; only one count was recorded for 90% to 95% of them. The biggest ten clones account for less than 2% of the sample.

V is cut by 6 bases and J by 4 bases, and the space between the germline ends is 10 bases. The germline V gene gives CDR1 as MNHEY and CDR2 as SVGAGI. The cysteine opens and the phenylalanine closes a CDR3 of 13 amino acids. CDR3 DNA is the only sequence kept; it has 39 bases, read in frame from the first base. Points on this clone: Its target antigen remains unknown. One base away there is no much larger clone; base qualities are not given.

This specimen's time point label, interpreted: cycle 4 day 1 (C4D1), after 6 weeks of nivolumab. Relapse after autologous stem cell transplantation had occurred in all trial patients, and cohorts A, B and C were distinguished by prior brentuximab vedotin exposure. The trial cohort included some 53 patients with relapsed/refractory classical Hodgkin lymphoma, and each patient had a best overall response of complete response, partial response or progressive disease. Single-agent nivolumab was administered to trial patients in the multi-cohort phase II CheckMate 205 trial. An independent review committee assessed best overall response by applying the 2007 International Working Group response criteria. Trial PBMCs were collected just before the start of nivolumab (C1D1) and during therapy at cycle 2 day 1 and cycle 4 day 1. Peripheral blood was collected in 8 mL Vacutainer Cell Preparation Tubes, from which PBMCs were isolated by centrifugation and then cryopreserved.

Recombination linked TRBV6-5 to TRBJ2-1; the D gene assignment is ambiguous. This receptor was identified in a human donor with classical Hodgkin lymphoma. This specimen consisted of peripheral blood mononuclear cells (PBMCs), obtained before the fourth cycle of nivolumab. The CDR3 protein sequence reads: CASSTQVYNEQFF. Read as DNA, the sequence is TGTGCCAGCAGCACGCAGGTGTACAATGAGCAGTTCTTC.